The clone carrying this T cell receptor beta chain occurred many times. This specimen belongs to a study of early T cells in non-severe SARS-CoV-2 infection. Attachment of unique molecular identifiers was made to individual cDNA molecules. Each CDR3 protein is one row after TCRdb ran MiXCR on the 5' RACE reads. The data hold about 110,000 distinct CDR3 sequences, with 9.5% to 13% observed a single time. The sample taken for sequencing was whole blood. The TCR comes from an adult who was a healthcare worker with PCR-confirmed SARS-CoV-2 infection or an uninfected control (not recorded which).

The CDR3 bases are TGTGCCAGCAGCTCCGGACTCCTTTCCGAGCAGTACTTC. This sequence encodes CASSSGLLSEQYF. The chain employs TRBV11-2 and TRBJ2-7, with D maybe TRBD2 (5 bases). The CDR3 runs 13 residues. Per the germline V gene, CDR1 is SGHAT and CDR2 is FQNNGV. The ends were cut back, 4 bases at V and 6 bases at J, with 13 bases in the middle.